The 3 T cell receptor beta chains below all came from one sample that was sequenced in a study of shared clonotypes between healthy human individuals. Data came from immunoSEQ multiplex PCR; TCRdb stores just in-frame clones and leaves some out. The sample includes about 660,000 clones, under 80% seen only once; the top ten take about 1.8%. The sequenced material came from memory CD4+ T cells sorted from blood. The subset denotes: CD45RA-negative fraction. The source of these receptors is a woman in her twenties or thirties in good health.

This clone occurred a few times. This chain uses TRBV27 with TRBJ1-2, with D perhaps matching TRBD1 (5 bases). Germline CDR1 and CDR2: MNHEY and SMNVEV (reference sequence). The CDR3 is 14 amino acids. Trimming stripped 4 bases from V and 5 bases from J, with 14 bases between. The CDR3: CASSSWGFEYGYTF. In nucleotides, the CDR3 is TGTGCCAGCAGTTCATGGGGGTTTGAGTATGGCTACACCTTC.

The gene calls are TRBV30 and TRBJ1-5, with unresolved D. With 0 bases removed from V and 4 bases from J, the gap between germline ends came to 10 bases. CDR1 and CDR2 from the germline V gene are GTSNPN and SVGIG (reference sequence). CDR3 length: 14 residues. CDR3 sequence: CAWSVLSENQPQHF. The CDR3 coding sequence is TGTGCCTGGAGTGTACTGAGTGAGAATCAGCCCCAGCATTTT.

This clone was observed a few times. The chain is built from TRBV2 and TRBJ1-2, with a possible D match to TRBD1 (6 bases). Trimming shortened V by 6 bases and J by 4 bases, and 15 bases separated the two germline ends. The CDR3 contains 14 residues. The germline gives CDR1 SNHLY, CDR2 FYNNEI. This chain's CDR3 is CASRAPGTTYGYTF. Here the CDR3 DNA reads TGTGCCAGCAGGGCCCCCGGGACAACCTATGGCTACACCTTC.